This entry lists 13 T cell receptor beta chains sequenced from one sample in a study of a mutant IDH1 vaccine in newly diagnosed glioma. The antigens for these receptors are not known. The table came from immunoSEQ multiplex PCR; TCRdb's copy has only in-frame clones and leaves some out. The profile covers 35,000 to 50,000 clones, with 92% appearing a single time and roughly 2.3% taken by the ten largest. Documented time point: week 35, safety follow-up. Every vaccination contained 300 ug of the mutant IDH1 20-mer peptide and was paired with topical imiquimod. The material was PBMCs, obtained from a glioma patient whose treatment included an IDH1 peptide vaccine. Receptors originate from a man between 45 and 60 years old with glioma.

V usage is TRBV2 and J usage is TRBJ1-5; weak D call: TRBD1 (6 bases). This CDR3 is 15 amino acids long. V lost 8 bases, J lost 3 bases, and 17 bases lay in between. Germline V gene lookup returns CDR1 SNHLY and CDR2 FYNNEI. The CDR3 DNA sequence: TGTGCCAGCGGGGGGCGGGGGCAGGCCAATCAGCCCCAGCATTTT. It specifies CASGGRGQANQPQHF. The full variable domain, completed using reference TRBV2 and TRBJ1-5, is EPEVTQTPSHQVTQMGQEVILRCVPISNHLYFYWYRQILGQKVEFLVSFYNNEISEKSEIFDDQFSVERPDGSNFTLKIRSTKLEDSAMYFCASGGRGQANQPQHFGDGTRLSIL.

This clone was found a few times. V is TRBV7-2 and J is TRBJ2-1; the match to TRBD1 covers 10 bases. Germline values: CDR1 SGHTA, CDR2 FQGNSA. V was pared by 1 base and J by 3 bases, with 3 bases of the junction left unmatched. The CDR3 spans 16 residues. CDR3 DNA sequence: TGTGCCAGCAGCTTAGTCGGACAGGGGGGCTACAATGAGCAGTTCTTC. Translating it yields CASSLVGQGGYNEQFF.

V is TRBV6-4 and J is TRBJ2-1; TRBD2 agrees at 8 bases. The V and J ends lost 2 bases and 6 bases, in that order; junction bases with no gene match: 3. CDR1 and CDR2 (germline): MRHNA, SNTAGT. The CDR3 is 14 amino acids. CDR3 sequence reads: CASSDEREPNEQFF. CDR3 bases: TGTGCCAGCAGTGACGAGCGGGAGCCCAATGAGCAGTTCTTC.

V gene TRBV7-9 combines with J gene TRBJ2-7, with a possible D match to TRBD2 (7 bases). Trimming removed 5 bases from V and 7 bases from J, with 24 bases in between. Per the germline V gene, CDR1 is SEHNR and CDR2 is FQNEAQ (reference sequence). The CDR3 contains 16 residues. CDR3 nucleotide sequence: TGTGCCAGCAGCCCGTCGGGGGGCAGGGTTGGGCGGGAGCAGTACTTC. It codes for CASSPSGGRVGREQYF. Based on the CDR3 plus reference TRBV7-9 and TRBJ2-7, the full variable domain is DTGVSQNPRHKITKRGQNVTFRCDPISEHNRLYWYRQTLGQGPEFLTYFQNEAQLEKSRLLSDRFSAERPKGSFSTLEIQRTEQGDSAMYLCASSPSGGRVGREQYFGPGTRLTVT.

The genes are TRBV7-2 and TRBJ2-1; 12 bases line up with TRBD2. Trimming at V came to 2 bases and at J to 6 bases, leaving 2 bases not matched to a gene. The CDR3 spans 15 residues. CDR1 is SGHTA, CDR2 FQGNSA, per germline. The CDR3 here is CASSLLAGGINEQFF. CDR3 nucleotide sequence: TGTGCCAGCAGCTTACTAGCGGGGGGGATCAATGAGCAGTTCTTC.

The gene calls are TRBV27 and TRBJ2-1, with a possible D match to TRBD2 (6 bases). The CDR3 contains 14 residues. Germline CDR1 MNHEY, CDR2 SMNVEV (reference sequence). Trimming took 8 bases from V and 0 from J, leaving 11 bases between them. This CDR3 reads CASGGTFSYNEQFF. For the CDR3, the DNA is TGTGCCAGCGGCGGGACTTTCTCCTACAATGAGCAGTTCTTC.

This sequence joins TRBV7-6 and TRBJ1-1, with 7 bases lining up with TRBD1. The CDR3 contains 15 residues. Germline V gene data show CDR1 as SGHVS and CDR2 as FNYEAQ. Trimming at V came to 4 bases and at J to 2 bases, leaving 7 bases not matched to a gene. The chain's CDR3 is CASSSPYRGNTEAFF. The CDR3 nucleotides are TGTGCCAGCAGCTCACCCTACAGGGGAAACACTGAAGCTTTCTTT.

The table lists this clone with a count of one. Here the CDR3 reads CASRRTGGLETQYF. In DNA, the CDR3 is TGTGCCAGCAGGAGAACAGGGGGGTTAGAGACCCAGTACTTC. The chain employs TRBV6-5 and TRBJ2-5, with 8 bases identical to TRBD1. The V segment lost 6 bases and the J segment 4 bases; nucleotides outside the gene matches: 7. This CDR3 has 14 residues. Germline-derived CDR1 and CDR2 are MNHEY and SVGAGI.

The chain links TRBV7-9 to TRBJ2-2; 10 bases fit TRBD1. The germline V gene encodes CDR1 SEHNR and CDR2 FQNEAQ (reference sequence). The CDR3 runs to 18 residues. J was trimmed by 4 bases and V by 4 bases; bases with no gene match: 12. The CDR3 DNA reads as TGTGCCAGCAGCTCGCCCCCGGGACAGGGGTATGGCACCGGGGAGCTGTTTTTT. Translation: CASSSPPGQGYGTGELFF.

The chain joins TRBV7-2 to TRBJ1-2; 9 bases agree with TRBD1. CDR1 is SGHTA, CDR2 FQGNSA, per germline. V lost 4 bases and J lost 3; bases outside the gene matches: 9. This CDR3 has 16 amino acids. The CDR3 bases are TGTGCCAGCAGCTCAACCCCGGGACAGGGTTACTATGGCTACACCTTC. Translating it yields CASSSTPGQGYYGYTF.

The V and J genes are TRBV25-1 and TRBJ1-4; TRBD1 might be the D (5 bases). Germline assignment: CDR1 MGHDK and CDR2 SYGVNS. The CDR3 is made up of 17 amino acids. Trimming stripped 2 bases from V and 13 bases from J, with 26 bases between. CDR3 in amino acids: CASSEPPQLSGVDRLFF. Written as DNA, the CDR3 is TGTGCCAGCAGTGAACCACCCCAGCTCTCGGGGGTTGATAGACTGTTTTTT.

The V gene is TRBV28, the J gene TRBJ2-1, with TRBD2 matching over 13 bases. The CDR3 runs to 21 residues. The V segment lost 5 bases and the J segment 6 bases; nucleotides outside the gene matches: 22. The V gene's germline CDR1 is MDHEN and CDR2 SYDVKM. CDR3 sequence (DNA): TGTGCCAGCAGTCACCTGACAGGCCTCCGGACTAGCGGGAGTACCCCCAATGAGCAGTTCTTC. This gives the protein CASSHLTGLRTSGSTPNEQFF.

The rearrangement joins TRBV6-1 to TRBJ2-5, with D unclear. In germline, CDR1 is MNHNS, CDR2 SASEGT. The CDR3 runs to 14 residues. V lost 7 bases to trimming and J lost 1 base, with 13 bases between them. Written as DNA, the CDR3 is TGTGCCAGCATCGGTTTTATCGCCCAAGAGACCCAGTACTTC. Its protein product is CASIGFIAQETQYF.